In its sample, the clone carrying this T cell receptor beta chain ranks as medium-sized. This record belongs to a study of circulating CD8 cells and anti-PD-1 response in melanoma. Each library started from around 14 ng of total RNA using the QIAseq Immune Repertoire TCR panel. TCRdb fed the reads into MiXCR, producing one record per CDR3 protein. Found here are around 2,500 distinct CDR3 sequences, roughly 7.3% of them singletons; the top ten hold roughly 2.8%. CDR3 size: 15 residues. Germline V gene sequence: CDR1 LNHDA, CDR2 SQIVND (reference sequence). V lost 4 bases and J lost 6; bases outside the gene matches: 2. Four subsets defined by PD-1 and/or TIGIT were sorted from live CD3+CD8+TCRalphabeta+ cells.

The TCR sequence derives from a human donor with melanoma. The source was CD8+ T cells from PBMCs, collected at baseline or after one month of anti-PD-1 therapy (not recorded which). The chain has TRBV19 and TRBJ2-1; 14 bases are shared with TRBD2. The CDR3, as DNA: TGTGCCAGTAGTACGGGACTAGCGGGGGCCAATGAGCAGTTCTTC. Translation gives CASSTGLAGANEQFF.